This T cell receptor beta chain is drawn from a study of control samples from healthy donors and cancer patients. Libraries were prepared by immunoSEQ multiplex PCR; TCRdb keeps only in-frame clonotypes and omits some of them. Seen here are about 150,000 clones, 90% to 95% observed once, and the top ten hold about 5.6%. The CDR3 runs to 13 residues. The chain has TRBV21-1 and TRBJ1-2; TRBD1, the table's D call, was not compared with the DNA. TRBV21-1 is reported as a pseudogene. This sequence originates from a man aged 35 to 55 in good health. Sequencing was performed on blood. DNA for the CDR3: TGTGCCAGCAGCTCGGGACAGAACTATGGCTACACCTTC. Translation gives CASSSGQNYGYTF.